This TCR beta chain was identified in a study of blood T cell repertoires in COVID-19 (dated by TCRdb to 2018 to 2020). Concerning the study at large: Collaborator samples came from the United States, Italy and Spain and covered acute and convalescent phases of COVID-19. The prospective study material was composed of cDNA or gDNA derived from T cells, B-cell-depleted T cells, or PBMCs. Subjects who had been exposed to COVID-19, were actively infected with it, or had recovered from it provided the deeply sampled blood TCRbeta repertoires that made up the dataset. The repertoires were released in a freely available public database meant as a resource for research on the immune response to SARS-CoV-2. The samples were drawn from the first 160 participants of the ongoing ImmuneRACE study and from under 1,500 subjects provided by 6 global collaborators. The sample metadata nearly always contained a de-identified subject ID, COVID-19 status, age in years and sex. Where available, HLA class I and class II types were obtained from metadata supplied by the sample provider rather than from assay-based typing.

Concerning this clone itself: Its recognized antigen is unknown. The record has no base qualities; no much larger clone is one base away.

Overall study results and their limits: How much clinical and demographic metadata was included differed by source and by participant, and the metadata was provided uncurated.

One collaborating source in Seattle enrolled patients during active infection and followed them longitudinally through the course of disease. The collaborating institutions used their own protocols to collect whole blood in K2EDTA tubes. For TCRbeta analysis, collaborators shipped samples as frozen whole blood, isolated PBMCs, or DNA extracted from either of those sample types. V was cut back by 0 bases and J by 14 bases, leaving a gap of 11 bases between them. The CDR3 covers 13 residues, taking in both the cysteine and the phenylalanine. CDR3 DNA is the only sequence kept; it has 39 bases, read in frame from the first base. CDR1 and CDR2 are drawn from the germline V gene (reference sequence): LGHDT, YNNKEL. The immunoSEQ Assay, a bias-controlled multiplex PCR, was used to amplify TCRbeta CDR3 regions from genomic DNA. On the study's bioinformatics: The number of nucleated cells in each sample was estimated by amplification of reference gene primers within the assay. To quantify the absolute abundance of each unique TCRbeta CDR3 rearrangement, sequence reads were collapsed and filtered. For each sample, productive Simpson clonality was calculated by taking the square root of Simpson's diversity index across productive rearrangements. TCRdb took over this immuneACCESS table, retaining in-frame rearrangements with V and J assigned. Such tables are incomplete; in checked studies, under half of the missing clones stem from an unresolved V gene, and the remainder is unexplained. V, J and clone size were drawn from that table, and D and trimming were deduced from the DNA. The sample table records over 150,000 clones; around 82% of these occur just once. Together, the top ten hold about 6.9% of the sample.

The sequence came from a man at least 80 years old with COVID-19, enrolled during active disease. Here the chain combines TRBV3-1 (or the pseudogene TRBV3-2) and TRBJ1-6; the D gene is unclear. Sequenced input: peripheral blood. The CDR3 here reads CASSQDGDRALHF. The nucleotide sequence is given as TGTGCCAGCAGCCAAGATGGAGATCGGGCCCTCCACTTT.